The entry below describes one T cell receptor beta chain. The data stem from a study of cytomegalovirus exposure and HLA in healthy donors. Study summary: The same platform as the 500 to 700 first-cohort repertoires was used for the 120 validation repertoires, a later analysis reported.

The assay was immunoSEQ multiplex PCR, and TCRdb's table has in-frame clones only and misses some. The sample holds 56,000 or so clones, 93% seen once. Germline CDR1 SGDLS, CDR2 YYNGEE. The CDR3 runs to 16 residues. Trimming removed 4 bases from V and 0 bases from J; junction bases left unmatched: 8. The validation cohort, a group of 90 to 150 subjects, included the donors and was separate from the roughly 600-subject first cohort. The sequence came from a young woman in good health and CMV-seropositive. The sample taken for sequencing was PBMCs. The chain recombines TRBV9 with TRBJ2-3; 7 nucleotides agree with TRBD2. The CDR3 loop is CASSPHLGGSTDTQYF. The CDR3 DNA reads TGTGCCAGCAGCCCCCACCTGGGGGGGAGCACAGATACGCAGTATTTT.